The entry below describes one T cell receptor beta chain. Authors' analysis steps: Estimation of nucleated cell counts was performed using reference gene primer amplification. Clones were read by immunoSEQ multiplex PCR, and TCRdb kept only the in-frame ones, dropping some. For V, J and clone size, that table is used; D and trimming come from the DNA. The repertoire holds some 110,000 clones, about nine tenths seen once, with 6.5% to 8.5% in the top ten. The data derive from a study of blood T cell repertoires in COVID-19. In the study overall: The cDNA or gDNA used as material had been derived from T cells, B-cell-depleted T cells, or PBMCs.

The germline V gene encodes CDR1 MNHEY and CDR2 SMNVEV (reference sequence). Trimming took 2 bases from V and 0 from J, leaving 8 bases between them. The CDR3 covers 15 residues. The rearrangement links TRBV27 to TRBJ1-3; D is undetermined. Source material: peripheral blood. This TCR was recovered from a human donor in a cohort sampled during active COVID-19. The CDR3 protein is CASSLVGDSGNTIYF. CDR3 nucleotides: TGTGCCAGCAGTTTAGTGGGAGACTCTGGAAACACCATATATTTT.